The rows below give T cell receptor beta chains drawn from one sample of a study of T cells in Graves' hyperthyroidism and ophthalmopathy. Each CDR3 protein gets one entry after TCRdb re-called the multiplex PCR reads with MiXCR. The table records around 440,000 distinct CDR3 sequences, 15% to 18% of them present only once. The sequenced sample was blood. These receptors were taken from a woman aged 18-29 years with Graves' hyperthyroidism. The CDR3 runs from the conserved cysteine through the conserved F or W. The D gene is left open where the match is weak. Not all rows give a size; the values are once, few, many and, for expanded clones, a class.

abundance	d_gene	v_gene	j_gene	CDR3nt	CDR3aa
.	TRBD2	TRBV14	TRBJ2-2	TGTGCCAGCAGCCAATCGGGACTAGCGAAAAGTACCGGGGAGCTGTTTTTT	CASSQSGLAKSTGELFF
.	TRBD2	TRBV18	TRBJ2-1	TGTGCCAGCTCTCCCCCGGGACTAGGAAACAATGAGCAGTTCTTC	CASSPPGLGNNEQFF
many	.	TRBV28	TRBJ2-3	TGTGCCAGCGGGGGGGGCGGAAACACAGATACGCAGTATTTT	CASGGGGNTDTQYF
many	TRBD1	TRBV5-1	TRBJ2-1	TGTGCCAGCAGTTTGGGACAGGGGAATGAGCAGTTCTTC	CASSLGQGNEQFF
.	TRBD2	TRBV20-1	TRBJ2-1	TGCAGTGCTAGGGGACTAGCAGTTGAGCAGTTCTTC	CSARGLAVEQFF
many	.	TRBV7-2	TRBJ2-7	TGTGCCAGCAGCCCCGCCTACGAGCAGTACTTC	CASSPAYEQYF
many	.	TRBV6-1	TRBJ1-1	TGTGCTACCGGACAGCTTTGGACTGAAGCTTTCTTT	CATGQLWTEAFF
many	TRBD2	TRBV7-9	TRBJ2-7	TGTGCCAGCAGCTTGGGGTTTGGGGCTAGCGGATCCTACGAGCAGTACTTC	CASSLGFGASGSYEQYF
.	.	TRBV10-3	TRBJ2-2	TGTGCCATCAGAGACGGCCGGGGATTGTCGAACACCGGGGAGCTGTTTTTT	CAIRDGRGLSNTGELFF
many	.	TRBV12-3/TRBV12-4	TRBJ2-1	TGTGCCAGCAGCCCGGGACATTCTTACAATGAGCAGTTCTTC	CASSPGHSYNEQFF
few	.	TRBV19	TRBJ1-5	TGTGCCAGTAGTGTTAAGAGCAATCAGCCCCAGCATTTT	CASSVKSNQPQHF
.	.	TRBV9	TRBJ2-1	TGTGCCAGCAGCGTATTCGCACAGAGCTCCTACAATGAGCAGTTCTTC	CASSVFAQSSYNEQFF
.	.	TRBV15	TRBJ2-3	TGTGCCACCAGCAGAGGCGGGTTAGATACGCAGTATTTT	CATSRGGLDTQYF
many	.	TRBV12-3/TRBV12-4	TRBJ1-2	TGTGCCAGCAGCCGACAGAGGGAGGACTATGGCTACACCTTC	CASSRQREDYGYTF
many	TRBD1	TRBV12-3/TRBV12-4	TRBJ2-5	TGTGCCAGCAGCATGACAGGGATAATCGGGGAGACCCAGTACTTC	CASSMTGIIGETQYF
once	TRBD1	TRBV30	TRBJ1-6	TGTGCCTGGAGTGCGGGACAGGATAATTCACCCCTCCACTTT	CAWSAGQDNSPLHF
many	.	TRBV10-3	TRBJ2-2	TGTGCCATCAGTAAAGGGGCGAACACCGGGGAGCTGTTTTTT	CAISKGANTGELFF
many	.	TRBV12-3/TRBV12-4	TRBJ2-7	TGTGCCAGCAGTATCGGCCGCTGGTTCGAGCAGTACTTC	CASSIGRWFEQYF
many	.	TRBV4-1	TRBJ2-7	TGCGCCAGCAGCCAAGACCCCGTGGACCGGGTAGGGGACGAGCAGTACTTC	CASSQDPVDRVGDEQYF
many	TRBD1	TRBV6-2/TRBV6-3	TRBJ2-1	TGTGCCAGCAGACGACAGGGGGATGTCCATGAGCAGTTCTTC	CASRRQGDVHEQFF
few	.	TRBV18	TRBJ1-2	TGTGCCAGCTCACCATCAATCTCGGGTCCCAAAGAGTCCTATGGCTACACCTTC	CASSPSISGPKESYGYTF
many	TRBD2	TRBV20-1	TRBJ2-3	TGCAGTGCTAGAGTCCGGACGGGACTAGCGGTAAATACGCAGTATTTT	CSARVRTGLAVNTQYF
many	TRBD2	TRBV29-1	TRBJ2-1	TGCAGCGTTGAAGATAGCGGGAACTACAATGAGCAGTTCTTC	CSVEDSGNYNEQFF
few	.	TRBV20-1	TRBJ1-5	TGCAGTGCCCCCGGGGAGGTCTCCAATCAGCCCCAGCATTTT	CSAPGEVSNQPQHF
few	TRBD1	TRBV9	TRBJ2-1	TGTGCCAGCAGCGGACCGGGACAGGGTGCAGATGAGCAGTTCTTC	CASSGPGQGADEQFF
many	TRBD2	TRBV20-1	TRBJ2-1	TGCAGTGCTAAGACCCTCCTAGCGGTCTCCTACAATGAGCAGTTCTTC	CSAKTLLAVSYNEQFF
few	TRBD1	TRBV29-1	TRBJ2-6	TGCAGCGTTGCTCGTCCGGGACAGGGGATTTTAGGGGGGGCCAACGTCCTGACTTTC	CSVARPGQGILGGANVLTF
.	TRBD2	TRBV20-1	TRBJ2-3	TGCAGTGCTAGCACCTCGGGAGCGGGAGGTGGGGATACGCAGTATTTT	CSASTSGAGGGDTQYF
few	TRBD2	TRBV7-2	TRBJ2-5	TGTGCCAGCAGCCGGGTAGCGGGAAAAGAGACCCAGTACTTC	CASSRVAGKETQYF
.	TRBD1	TRBV28	TRBJ2-7	TGTGCCAGCAGGCCCCCGGGACAGGGGGCGAGGGAGCAGTACTTC	CASRPPGQGAREQYF
many	.	TRBV18	TRBJ2-1	TGTGCCAGCTCTCGGGGTAGCGGTAGCTCCTACAATGAGCAGTTCTTC	CASSRGSGSSYNEQFF
many	.	TRBV9	TRBJ1-3	TGTGCCAGCAGCGTAGAGACTTCTGGAAACACCATATATTTT	CASSVETSGNTIYF
many	TRBD1	TRBV6-1	TRBJ2-2	TGTGCCAGCAGAGAAAGGTGGCAGGGGGCTACGAACACCGGGGAGCTGTTTTTT	CASRERWQGATNTGELFF
many	.	TRBV28	TRBJ2-5	TGTGCCAGCAGTTCCATATTCCAAGAGACCCAGTACTTC	CASSSIFQETQYF
.	.	TRBV7-3	TRBJ1-5	TGTGCCAGCAGCTTAACAGGGGCTGGTCAGCCCCAGCATTTT	CASSLTGAGQPQHF
.	TRBD1	TRBV19	TRBJ1-2	TGTGCCAGTACAACAGGGGATCGGAGCTACACCTTC	CASTTGDRSYTF
few	TRBD2	TRBV2	TRBJ2-5	TGTGCCAGCTTGGGCGCGTCACTAGCGGCCCCCCTTGGGACCCAGTACTTC	CASLGASLAAPLGTQYF
few	.	TRBV12-3/TRBV12-4	TRBJ2-1	TGTGCCAGCAGTTTAGCTGGCCCGGGACTCCCACTCCACAATGAGCAGTTCTTC	CASSLAGPGLPLHNEQFF
many	.	TRBV6-1	TRBJ2-7	TGTGCCAGCAGTGAAGCGCCCCCCTACGAGCAGTACTTC	CASSEAPPYEQYF
many	.	TRBV11-2	TRBJ2-5	TGTGCCAGCAGCTTGTTACCCGCGGGCACTCAAGAGACCCAGTACTTC	CASSLLPAGTQETQYF
many	.	TRBV7-2	TRBJ1-4	TGTGCCAGCAGCATGACATGGGGGGCAGCTAATGAAAAACTGTTTTTT	CASSMTWGAANEKLFF
.	.	TRBV14	TRBJ2-4	TGTGCCAGCAGCCCCACGGTAGCCAAAAACATTCAGTACTTC	CASSPTVAKNIQYF
few	TRBD1	TRBV7-3	TRBJ2-6	TGTGCCAGCAGCCCCTCGGACAGGGGGCTCTCTGGGGCCAACGTCCTGACTTTC	CASSPSDRGLSGANVLTF
many	.	TRBV20-1	TRBJ1-1	TGCAGTGCTTTTGGGACCGCTTCTTCGAACACTGAAGCTTTCTTT	CSAFGTASSNTEAFF
many	TRBD1	TRBV3-1	TRBJ2-3	TGTGCCAGCAGCCCGACAGGGGAAACAACAGATACGCAGTATTTT	CASSPTGETTDTQYF
many	TRBD1	TRBV2	TRBJ1-5	TGTGCCAGCAGTTGGGACAGAATCAATCAGCCCCAGCATTTT	CASSWDRINQPQHF